This T cell receptor (beta chain) was sequenced during a study of T cell clones after liver transplantation. This clone was counted a single time. The data were produced by immunoSEQ multiplex PCR, yet TCRdb's version contains in-frame clones alone and is incomplete. The sample lists more than 75,000 clones, about 82% occurring once. This receptor was identified in a human patient who received a liver transplant. Some T cells may have come from the graft donor. Sequencing was performed on CD4+ T cells from blood, taken just over 45 months after liver transplant.

CDR3 DNA: TGTGCCAGCAGTTTACCCCTCGGGGCGGGGGACACTGAAGCTTTCTTT. Protein sequence: CASSLPLGAGDTEAFF. This chain joins TRBV28 and TRBJ1-1, with D perhaps matching TRBD1 (5 bases). Between the trimmed V and J ends, which lost 2 bases and 3 bases, there was a span of 16 bases. Germline CDR1 is MDHEN and CDR2 is SYDVKM. CDR3 length equals 16 residues.